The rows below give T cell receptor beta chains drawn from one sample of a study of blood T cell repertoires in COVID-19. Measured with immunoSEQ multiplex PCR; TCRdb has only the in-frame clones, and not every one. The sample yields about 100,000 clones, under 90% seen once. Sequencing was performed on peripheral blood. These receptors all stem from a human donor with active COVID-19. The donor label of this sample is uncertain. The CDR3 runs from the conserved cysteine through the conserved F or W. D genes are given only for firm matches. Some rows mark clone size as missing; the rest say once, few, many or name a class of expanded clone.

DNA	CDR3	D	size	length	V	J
TGCGCCAGCAGTCAATCACGGGGGGTGATTTTCAATCAGCCCCAGCATTTT	CASSQSRGVIFNQPQHF	.	.	17	TRBV23-1	TRBJ1-5
TGTGCCACCGGACTGAGCTCCTACGAGCAGTACTTC	CATGLSSYEQYF	.	.	12	TRBV10-3	TRBJ2-7
TGCGCCAGCAGCGAAACCGGGACAAACCAAGAGACCCAGTACTTC	CASSETGTNQETQYF	.	.	15	TRBV10-1	TRBJ2-5
TGTGCTAGTGTCGACCCTCAGGGCAACCCTGAAGCTTTCTTT	CASVDPQGNPEAFF	.	.	14	TRBV12-5	TRBJ1-1
TGTGCCATCAGTGAGTCCGGGGTTCCGGATCACTACGAGCAGTACTTC	CAISESGVPDHYEQYF	.	.	16	TRBV10-3	TRBJ2-7
TGTGCCAGCAGCTTAGAACTAGCGGGGGGCACAGATACGCAGTATTTT	CASSLELAGGTDTQYF	TRBD2	.	16	TRBV7-2	TRBJ2-3
TGTGCCAGCTCATTCCGGGACAGGGCCGGTCAGCCCCAGCATTTT	CASSFRDRAGQPQHF	TRBD1	.	15	TRBV18	TRBJ1-5
TGTGCCAGCAGCGGCCAGGGGGCGGCGAACACCGGGGAGCTGTTTTTT	CASSGQGAANTGELFF	TRBD1	.	16	TRBV9	TRBJ2-2
TGTGCCAGCAGCCGGGACAGGGAAGCTTTCTTT	CASSRDREAFF	TRBD1	.	11	TRBV3-1/TRBV3-2	TRBJ1-1
TGTGCCAGCAGCGCTCGACAGGGGGGGAGTAACTATGGCTACACCTTC	CASSARQGGSNYGYTF	TRBD1	.	16	TRBV9	TRBJ1-2
TGTGCCAGCAGCTCCCGGACAGGAAAGACTGAAGCTTTCTTT	CASSSRTGKTEAFF	TRBD1	.	14	TRBV11-1	TRBJ1-1
TGCGCCAGCAGCCAAGATTTCAGCGGGGGGGCGGTCTATGGCTACACCTTC	CASSQDFSGGAVYGYTF	.	.	17	TRBV4-3	TRBJ1-2
TGTGCCAGCGGCGTCCAGGGAGGCACCACAGATACGCAGTATTTT	CASGVQGGTTDTQYF	.	once	15	TRBV2	TRBJ2-3
TGCGCCAGCAGCGCCTCCGGGGGGGCCCAGGATACGCAGTATTTT	CASSASGGAQDTQYF	TRBD2	.	15	TRBV4-1	TRBJ2-3
TGTGCCAGCAGCACGACCGGGACACTCAACACCGGGGAGCTGTTTTTT	CASSTTGTLNTGELFF	.	.	16	TRBV3-1/TRBV3-2	TRBJ2-2
TGTGCCAGCAGACAGGGTAGTCAGCCCCAGCATTTT	CASRQGSQPQHF	.	.	12	TRBV6-5	TRBJ1-5
TGTGCCAGTAGGGGGCTGAACTATGGCTACACCTTC	CASRGLNYGYTF	.	.	12	TRBV19	TRBJ1-2
TGTGCCAGCAGTGAGCGGGGGGGCCACACCGGGGAGCTGTTTTTT	CASSERGGHTGELFF	TRBD2	.	15	TRBV7-9	TRBJ2-2
TGTGCCAGCACCCCTAGCTCCTACAATGAGCAGTTCTTC	CASTPSSYNEQFF	.	.	13	TRBV6-6	TRBJ2-1
TGTGCCAGCAGCGTAGAAGTGGGGGGCAATGAGCAGTTCTTC	CASSVEVGGNEQFF	.	once	14	TRBV9	TRBJ2-1
TGTGCCAGCAGTAGGACACCCGAGAACTATGGCTACACCTTC	CASSRTPENYGYTF	.	once	14	TRBV28	TRBJ1-2
TGTGCCAGCAGCTTCGCGACAGGGTCAGGGAACACTGAAGCTTTCTTT	CASSFATGSGNTEAFF	TRBD1	.	16	TRBV7-2	TRBJ1-1
TGTGCCAGCAGCCCGAGACTAGTTGCGCAGTATTTT	CASSPRLVAQYF	.	once	12	TRBV11-1	TRBJ2-3
TGTGCCAGCAGCTCAGGGGGGAATTCACCCCTCCACTTT	CASSSGGNSPLHF	TRBD1	.	13	TRBV5-4	TRBJ1-6
TGTGCCAGCCCACGCCCAGTAAACACCATATATTTT	CASPRPVNTIYF	.	once	12	TRBV12-3/TRBV12-4	TRBJ1-3
TGTGCCACCAGTGATACCCTGGACAGGAACCGCGCTGGCTACACCTTC	CATSDTLDRNRAGYTF	TRBD1	.	16	TRBV24-1	TRBJ1-2
TGCGCCAGCAGCCAAGATCAAGTAGCGGGAAGGACGCAGTATTTT	CASSQDQVAGRTQYF	TRBD2	.	15	TRBV4-3	TRBJ2-3
TGTGCCAGCAGCTCCGACAGGAGCAACCAAGAGACCCAGTACTTC	CASSSDRSNQETQYF	.	once	15	TRBV7-2	TRBJ2-5
TGCGCCAGCAGCCCTGACAGGGGTGAGGAGACCCAGTACTTC	CASSPDRGEETQYF	TRBD1	.	14	TRBV5-1	TRBJ2-5
TGTGCCAGTAGTATGCCAGGCGCCATTCAGCCCCAGCATTTT	CASSMPGAIQPQHF	.	few	14	TRBV19	TRBJ1-5
TGTGCCACCAGTGATGGGGACTACTACAATGAGCAGTTCTTC	CATSDGDYYNEQFF	TRBD2	.	14	TRBV24-1	TRBJ2-1
TGCGCCAGCAGCCAAGCGACAGGGGGCTACTATGGCTACACCTTC	CASSQATGGYYGYTF	TRBD1	.	15	TRBV4-3	TRBJ1-2
TGTGCCAGTAGATTTGCGAGTGGCTACACCTTC	CASRFASGYTF	.	.	11	TRBV19	TRBJ1-2
TGTGCCAGCAGCTCCTCCCTACCGGGACTAGCGGGGGGCGAGCAGTTCTTC	CASSSSLPGLAGGEQFF	TRBD2	.	17	TRBV9	TRBJ2-1
TGTGCCACAGAGACAGGGATGAGCTCTGGAAACACCATATATTTT	CATETGMSSGNTIYF	TRBD1	.	15	TRBV7-9	TRBJ1-3